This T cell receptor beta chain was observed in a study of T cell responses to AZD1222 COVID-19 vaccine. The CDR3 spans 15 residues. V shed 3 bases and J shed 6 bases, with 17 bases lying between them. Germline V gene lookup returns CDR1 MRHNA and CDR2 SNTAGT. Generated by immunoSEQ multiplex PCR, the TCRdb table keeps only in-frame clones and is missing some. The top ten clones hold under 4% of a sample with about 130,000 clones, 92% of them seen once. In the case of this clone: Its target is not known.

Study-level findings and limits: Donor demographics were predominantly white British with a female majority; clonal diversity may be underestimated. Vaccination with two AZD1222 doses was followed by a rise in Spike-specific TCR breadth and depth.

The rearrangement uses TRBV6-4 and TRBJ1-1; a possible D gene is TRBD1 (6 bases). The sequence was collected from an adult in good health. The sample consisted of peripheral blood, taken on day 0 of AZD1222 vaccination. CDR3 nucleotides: TGTGCCAGCAGTGAATCCGGGACATTGGTGTCTGAAGCTTTCTTT. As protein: CASSESGTLVSEAFF.